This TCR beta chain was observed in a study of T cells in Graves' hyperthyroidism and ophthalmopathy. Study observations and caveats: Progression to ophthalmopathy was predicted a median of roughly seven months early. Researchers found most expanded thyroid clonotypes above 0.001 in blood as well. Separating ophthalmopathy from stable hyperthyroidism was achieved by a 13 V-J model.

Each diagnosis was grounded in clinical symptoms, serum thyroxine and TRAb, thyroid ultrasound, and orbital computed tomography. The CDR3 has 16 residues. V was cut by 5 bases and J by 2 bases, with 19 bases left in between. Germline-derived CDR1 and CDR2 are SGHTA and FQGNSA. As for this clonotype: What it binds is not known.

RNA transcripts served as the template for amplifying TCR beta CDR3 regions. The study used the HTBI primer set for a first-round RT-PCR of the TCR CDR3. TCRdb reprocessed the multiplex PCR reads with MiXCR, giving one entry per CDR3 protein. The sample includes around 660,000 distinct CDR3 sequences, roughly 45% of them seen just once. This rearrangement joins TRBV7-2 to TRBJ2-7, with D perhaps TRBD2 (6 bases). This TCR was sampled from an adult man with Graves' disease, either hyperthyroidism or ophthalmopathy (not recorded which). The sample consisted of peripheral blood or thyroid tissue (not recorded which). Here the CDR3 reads CASSLFGPGLAYEQYF. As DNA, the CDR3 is TGTGCCAGCAGCCTTTTTGGGCCGGGACTGGCCTACGAGCAGTACTTC.